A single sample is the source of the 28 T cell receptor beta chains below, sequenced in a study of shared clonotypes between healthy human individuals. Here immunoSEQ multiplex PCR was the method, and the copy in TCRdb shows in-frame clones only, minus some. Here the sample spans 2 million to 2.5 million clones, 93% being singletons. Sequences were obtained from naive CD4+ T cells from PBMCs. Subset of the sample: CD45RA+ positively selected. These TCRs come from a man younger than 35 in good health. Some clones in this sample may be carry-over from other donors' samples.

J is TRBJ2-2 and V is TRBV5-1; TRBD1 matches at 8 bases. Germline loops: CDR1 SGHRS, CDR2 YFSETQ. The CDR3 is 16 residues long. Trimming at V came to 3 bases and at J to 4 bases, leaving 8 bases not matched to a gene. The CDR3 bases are TGCGCCAGCAGCTACGCCCAGGGGGCTGGCACCGGGGAGCTGTTTTTT. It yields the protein CASSYAQGAGTGELFF.

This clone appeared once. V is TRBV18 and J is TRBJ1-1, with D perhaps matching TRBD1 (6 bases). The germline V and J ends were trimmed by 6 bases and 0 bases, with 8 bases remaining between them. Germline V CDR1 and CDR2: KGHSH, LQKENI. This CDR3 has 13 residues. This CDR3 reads CASSSGVNTEAFF. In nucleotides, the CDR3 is TGTGCCAGCTCGTCAGGGGTGAACACTGAAGCTTTCTTT.

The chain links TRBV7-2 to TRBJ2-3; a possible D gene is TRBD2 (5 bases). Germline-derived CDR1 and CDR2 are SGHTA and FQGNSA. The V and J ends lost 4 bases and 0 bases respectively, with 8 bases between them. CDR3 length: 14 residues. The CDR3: CASSSDSSTDTQYF. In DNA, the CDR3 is TGTGCCAGCAGCTCGGACTCAAGCACAGATACGCAGTATTTT.

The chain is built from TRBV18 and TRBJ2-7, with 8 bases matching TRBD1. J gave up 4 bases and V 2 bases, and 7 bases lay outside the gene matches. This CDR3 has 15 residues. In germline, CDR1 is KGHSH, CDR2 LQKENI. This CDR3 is CASSPVTRGLYEQYF. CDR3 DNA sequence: TGTGCCAGCTCACCAGTAACCAGGGGGCTTTACGAGCAGTACTTC.

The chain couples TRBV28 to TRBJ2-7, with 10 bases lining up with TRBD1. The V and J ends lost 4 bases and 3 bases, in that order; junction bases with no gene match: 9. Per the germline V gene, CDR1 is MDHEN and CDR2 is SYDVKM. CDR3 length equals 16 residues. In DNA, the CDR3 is TGTGCCAGCAGTTCACCTTCGGGACAGGGGATCTACGAGCAGTACTTC. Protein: CASSSPSGQGIYEQYF.

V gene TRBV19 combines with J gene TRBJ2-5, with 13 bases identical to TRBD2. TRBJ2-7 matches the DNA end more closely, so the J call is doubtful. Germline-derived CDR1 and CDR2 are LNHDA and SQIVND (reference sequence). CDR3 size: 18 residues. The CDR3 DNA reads TGTGCCAGTAGTATGCCCCCCCCGGGACTAGCGGGACCCTACGAGCAGTACTTC. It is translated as CASSMPPPGLAGPYEQYF.

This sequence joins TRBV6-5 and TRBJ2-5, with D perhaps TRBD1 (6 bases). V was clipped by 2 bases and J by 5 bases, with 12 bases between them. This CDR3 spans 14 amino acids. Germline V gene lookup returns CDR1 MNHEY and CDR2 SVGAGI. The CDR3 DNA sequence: TGTGCCAGCAGTTACCGGGGACACTGGGAGACCCAGTACTTC. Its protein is CASSYRGHWETQYF.

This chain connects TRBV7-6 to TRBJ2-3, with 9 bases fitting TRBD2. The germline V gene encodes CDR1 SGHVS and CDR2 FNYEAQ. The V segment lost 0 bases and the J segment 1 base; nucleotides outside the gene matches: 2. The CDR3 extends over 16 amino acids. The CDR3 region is CASSLARTSGTDTQYF. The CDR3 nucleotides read TGTGCCAGCAGCTTAGCTAGGACTAGCGGCACAGATACGCAGTATTTT.

CDR3 region: CASSQKSGGRGDEKLFF. CDR3 DNA sequence: TGTGCCAGCAGCCAAAAATCGGGTGGTAGAGGAGATGAAAAACTGTTTTTT. The chain employs TRBV4-2 and TRBJ1-4; D remains unclear. This CDR3 has 17 amino acids. The V gene's germline CDR1 is LGHNA and CDR2 YNFKEQ. The V end was cut by 2 bases, the J end by 6 bases, with 19 bases between.

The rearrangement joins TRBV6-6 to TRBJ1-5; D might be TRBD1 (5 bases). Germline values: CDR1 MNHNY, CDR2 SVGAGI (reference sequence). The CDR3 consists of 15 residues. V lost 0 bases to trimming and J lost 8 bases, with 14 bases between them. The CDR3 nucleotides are TGTGCCAGCAGTTACTCGGGAGTGGGGCGAGAGCCCCAGCATTTT. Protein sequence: CASSYSGVGREPQHF.

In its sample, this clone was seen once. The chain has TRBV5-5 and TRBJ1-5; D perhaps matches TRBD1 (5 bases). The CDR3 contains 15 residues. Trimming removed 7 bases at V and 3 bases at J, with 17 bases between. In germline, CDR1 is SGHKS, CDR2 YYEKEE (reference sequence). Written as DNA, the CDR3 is TGTGCCAGCTCCCTTCATTTGGGGGACAATCAGCCCCAGCATTTT. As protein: CASSLHLGDNQPQHF.

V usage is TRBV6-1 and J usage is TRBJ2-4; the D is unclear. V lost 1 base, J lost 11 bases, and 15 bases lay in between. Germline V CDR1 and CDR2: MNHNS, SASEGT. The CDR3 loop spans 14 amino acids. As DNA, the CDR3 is TGTGCCAGCAGTGAAGGCCCAGGCCGGGTTCTTCAGTACTTC. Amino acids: CASSEGPGRVLQYF.

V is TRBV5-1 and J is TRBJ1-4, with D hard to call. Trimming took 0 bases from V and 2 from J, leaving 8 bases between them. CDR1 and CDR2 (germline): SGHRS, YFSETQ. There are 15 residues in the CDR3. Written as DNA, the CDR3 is TGCGCCAGCAGCTTGGCGGATACTACTAATGAAAAACTGTTTTTT. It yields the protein CASSLADTTNEKLFF.

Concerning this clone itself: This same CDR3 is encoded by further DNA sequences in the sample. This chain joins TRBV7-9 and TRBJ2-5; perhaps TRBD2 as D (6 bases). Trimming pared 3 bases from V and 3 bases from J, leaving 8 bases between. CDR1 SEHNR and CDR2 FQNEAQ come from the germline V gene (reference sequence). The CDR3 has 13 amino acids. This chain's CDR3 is CASSFGGEETQYF. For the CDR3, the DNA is TGTGCCAGCAGCTTTGGAGGGGAAGAGACCCAGTACTTC.

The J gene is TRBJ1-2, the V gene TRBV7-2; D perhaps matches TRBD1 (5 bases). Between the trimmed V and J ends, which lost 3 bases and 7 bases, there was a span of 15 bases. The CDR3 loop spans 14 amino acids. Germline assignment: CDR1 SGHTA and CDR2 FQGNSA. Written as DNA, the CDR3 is TGTGCCAGCAGCTTCGGGGAGGGGAGGGGTGGCTACACCTTC. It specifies CASSFGEGRGGYTF.

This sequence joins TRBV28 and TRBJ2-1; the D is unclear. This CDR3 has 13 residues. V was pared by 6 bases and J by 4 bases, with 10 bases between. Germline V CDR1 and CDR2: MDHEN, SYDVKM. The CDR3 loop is CASSPWSYNEQFF. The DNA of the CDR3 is TGTGCCAGCAGCCCCTGGAGTTACAATGAGCAGTTCTTC.

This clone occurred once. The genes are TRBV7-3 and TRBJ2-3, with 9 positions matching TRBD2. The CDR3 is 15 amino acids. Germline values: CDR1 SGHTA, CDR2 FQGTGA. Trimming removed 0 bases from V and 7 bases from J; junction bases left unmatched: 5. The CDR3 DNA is TGTGCCAGCAGCTTAACAGCGGGAGGATTAAATACGCAGTATTTT. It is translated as CASSLTAGGLNTQYF.

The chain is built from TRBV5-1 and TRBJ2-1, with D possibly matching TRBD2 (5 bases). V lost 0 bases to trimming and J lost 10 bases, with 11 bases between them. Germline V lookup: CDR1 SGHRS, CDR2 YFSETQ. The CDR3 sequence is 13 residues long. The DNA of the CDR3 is TGCGCCAGCAGCTTGGCCGGGGTCTCGGAGCAGTTCTTC. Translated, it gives CASSLAGVSEQFF.

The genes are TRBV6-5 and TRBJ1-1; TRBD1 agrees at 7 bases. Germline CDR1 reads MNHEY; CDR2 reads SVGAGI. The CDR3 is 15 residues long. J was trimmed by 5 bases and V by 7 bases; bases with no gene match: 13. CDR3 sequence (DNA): TGTGCCAGCAACTTCAGGGGGAAAGGAGGGACTGAAGCTTTCTTT. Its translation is CASNFRGKGGTEAFF.

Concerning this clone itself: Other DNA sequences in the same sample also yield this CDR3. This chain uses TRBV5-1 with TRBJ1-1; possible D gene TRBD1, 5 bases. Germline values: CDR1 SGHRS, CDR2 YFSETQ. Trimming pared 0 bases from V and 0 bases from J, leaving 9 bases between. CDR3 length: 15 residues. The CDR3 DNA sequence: TGCGCCAGCAGCTTGGGGGCAGGGATGAACACTGAAGCTTTCTTT. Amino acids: CASSLGAGMNTEAFF.

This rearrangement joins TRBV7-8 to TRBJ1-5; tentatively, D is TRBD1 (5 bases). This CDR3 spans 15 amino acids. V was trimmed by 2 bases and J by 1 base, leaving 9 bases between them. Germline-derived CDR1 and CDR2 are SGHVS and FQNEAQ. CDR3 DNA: TGTGCCAGCAGCTTAACGGGACGGAGCAATCAGCCCCAGCATTTT. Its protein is CASSLTGRSNQPQHF.

The chain's CDR3 is CAASSGLASDTQYF. The CDR3 DNA reads TGCGCCGCTTCTTCGGGACTAGCCTCAGATACGCAGTATTTT. The V gene is TRBV5-1, the J gene TRBJ2-3; 9 bases fit TRBD2. CDR1 is SGHRS and CDR2 is YFSETQ in the germline V gene. The CDR3 has 14 amino acids. Trimming at V came to 10 bases and at J to 4 bases, leaving 10 bases not matched to a gene. Supplemented by reference TRBV5-1 and TRBJ2-3, the full variable domain reads KAGVTQTPRYLIKTRGQQVTLSCSPISGHRSVSWYQQTPGQGLQFLFEYFSETQRNKGNFPGRFSGRQFSNSRSEMNVSTLELGDSALYLCAASSGLASDTQYFGPGTRLTVL.

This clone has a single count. CDR3 protein: CASRIQTGLLSYEQYF. In DNA form, the CDR3 reads TGTGCCAGCAGGATCCAAACAGGGCTACTCTCCTACGAGCAGTACTTC. J is TRBJ2-7 and V is TRBV27; TRBD1 might be the D (6 bases). V lost 6 bases, J lost 0 bases, and 18 bases lay in between. The germline V gene encodes CDR1 MNHEY and CDR2 SMNVEV (reference sequence). The CDR3 is made up of 16 amino acids.

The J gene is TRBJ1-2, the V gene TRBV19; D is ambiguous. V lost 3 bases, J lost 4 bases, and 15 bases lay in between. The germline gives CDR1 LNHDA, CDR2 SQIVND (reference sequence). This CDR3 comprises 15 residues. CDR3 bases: TGTGCCAGTAGTATTTGGGGTCTTCGGAGCTATGGCTACACCTTC. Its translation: CASSIWGLRSYGYTF.

The CDR3 loop reads CASSLGGDIANYGYTF. As DNA, the CDR3 is TGTGCCAGCAGCTTGGGGGGAGACATCGCCAACTATGGCTACACCTTC. J is TRBJ1-2 and V is TRBV5-4, with unresolved D. V lost 0 bases, J lost 2 bases, and 14 bases lay in between. CDR3 size: 16 residues. Germline-derived CDR1 and CDR2 are SGHNT and YYREEE (reference sequence).

The CDR3: CSVGGRQNTEAFF. The DNA for the CDR3 is TGCAGCGTTGGCGGTCGGCAGAACACTGAAGCTTTCTTT. The rearrangement joins TRBV29-1 to TRBJ1-1; D unresolved. The CDR3 loop spans 13 amino acids. V lost 4 bases, J lost 1 base, and 10 bases lay in between. Germline-derived CDR1 and CDR2 are SQVTM and ANQGSEA.

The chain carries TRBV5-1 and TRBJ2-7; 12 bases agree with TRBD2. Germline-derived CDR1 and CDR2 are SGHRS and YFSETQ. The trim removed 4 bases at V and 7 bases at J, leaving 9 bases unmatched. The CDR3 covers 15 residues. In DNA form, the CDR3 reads TGCGCCAGCAGCACCCGACTAGCGGGAGCTGGTGAGCAGTACTTC. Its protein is CASSTRLAGAGEQYF.

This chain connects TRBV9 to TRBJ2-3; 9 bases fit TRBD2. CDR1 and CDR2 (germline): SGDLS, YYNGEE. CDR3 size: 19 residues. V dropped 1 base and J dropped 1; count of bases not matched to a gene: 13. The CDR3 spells CASSVRAGGAWAGTDTQYF. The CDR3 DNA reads TGTGCCAGCAGCGTAAGAGCGGGAGGAGCGTGGGCAGGCACAGATACGCAGTATTTT.